Listed here is a single T cell receptor (beta chain). This clonotype came up a few times. The antigen it binds to is not known. It has no much larger one-base neighbor in the sample; base qualities were not kept. This specimen belongs to a study of human T cells and chemical hapten exposure listed by TCRdb under 2021. Regarding the research as a whole: Libraries were combined into a pool for sequencing, and differences in TCR yield between samples came mainly from small differences in library volumes within the pool. In alopecia patients, the study followed how the peripheral blood TCR repertoire changed in vivo over primary and secondary sensitization to diphenylcyclopropenone (DPC), a hapten. For every blood RNA sample, sequencing covered both the TCR alpha and TCR beta chains. General findings and caveats noted by the study authors: After repeated subsampling, changes were observed in the strength of the expansion versus patch-test correlation and in the threshold at which the correlation became significant. DPC sensitization did not change the number of TCRs with a frequency above 1 in 1000, and there was no evidence of changes in global repertoire structure.

Here V drops 6 bases and J drops 5 bases, and the junction holds 5 bases not matched to any gene. The germline V gene specifies MDHEN as CDR1 and SYDVKM as CDR2. Inclusive of the bounding cysteine and phenylalanine, the CDR3 is 15 residues long. The CDR3 DNA has 45 bases and is translated from base 1. Per the publication, the time point label means: healthy volunteer bleed at 6 weeks. Unfractionated whole blood was collected in Tempus Blood RNA tubes, and total RNA was extracted from that blood. About five healthy volunteers were used as TCR sequencing controls and were bled at day 0, 2 weeks and 6 weeks. The library was obtained by RACE. These reads were obtained on a NextSeq 500. Library preparation attached unique molecular identifiers to individual cDNA molecules for quantitative, reproducible TCR counting. In the authors' own workflow: Samples had a median of 95,638 TCRs, with a range from about 23,224 to 750,000. V, J and CDR3 annotation of the TCR reads was carried out using the Decombinator software suite. Every sample was subsampled to the same number of TCRs (28,000) for the PS versus PT1 abundance plots. Expanded TCRs were defined as absent before sensitization and observed at least eight times at the 2-week time point. TCRdb itself trimmed the public reads at Q25 with fastp, ran MiXCR and retained productive beta chains. Merged by CDR3 protein, the rows form single entries marked with the most common genes and DNA. These V and J calls rely on TCRdb rather than the paper's analysis. In all, the sample holds 50,000 to 70,000 distinct CDR3 sequences, and around 6.1% of those were seen once. Roughly 3.4% of the sample is in the top ten clones.

Sequences were obtained from whole blood. This clonotype was obtained from a female donor in good health. Some clones in this sample may be carry-over from other donors' samples. This receptor chain uses TRBV28 and TRBJ2-3; TRBD2 fits 13 bases in the junction. The DNA is TGTGCCAGCAGCACTAGCGGGAGGGCCAAAGATACGCAGTATTTT. The translation is CASSTSGRAKDTQYF.